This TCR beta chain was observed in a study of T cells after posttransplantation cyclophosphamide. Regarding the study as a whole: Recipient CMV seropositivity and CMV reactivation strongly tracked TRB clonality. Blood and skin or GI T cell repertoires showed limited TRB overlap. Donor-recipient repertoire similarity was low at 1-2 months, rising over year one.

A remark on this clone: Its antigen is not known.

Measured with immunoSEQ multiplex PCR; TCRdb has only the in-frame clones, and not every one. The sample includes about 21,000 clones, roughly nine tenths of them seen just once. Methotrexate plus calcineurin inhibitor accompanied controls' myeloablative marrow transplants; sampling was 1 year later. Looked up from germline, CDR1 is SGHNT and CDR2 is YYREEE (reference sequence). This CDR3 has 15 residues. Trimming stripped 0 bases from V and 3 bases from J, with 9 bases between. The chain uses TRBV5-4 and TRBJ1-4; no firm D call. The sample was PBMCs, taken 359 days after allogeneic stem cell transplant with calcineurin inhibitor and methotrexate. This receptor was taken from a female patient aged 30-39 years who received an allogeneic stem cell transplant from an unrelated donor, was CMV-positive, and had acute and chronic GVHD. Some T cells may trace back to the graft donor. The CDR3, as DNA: TGTGCCAGCAGCTTGGCTGCGGGTTCTAATGAAAAACTGTTTTTT. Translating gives CASSLAAGSNEKLFF.